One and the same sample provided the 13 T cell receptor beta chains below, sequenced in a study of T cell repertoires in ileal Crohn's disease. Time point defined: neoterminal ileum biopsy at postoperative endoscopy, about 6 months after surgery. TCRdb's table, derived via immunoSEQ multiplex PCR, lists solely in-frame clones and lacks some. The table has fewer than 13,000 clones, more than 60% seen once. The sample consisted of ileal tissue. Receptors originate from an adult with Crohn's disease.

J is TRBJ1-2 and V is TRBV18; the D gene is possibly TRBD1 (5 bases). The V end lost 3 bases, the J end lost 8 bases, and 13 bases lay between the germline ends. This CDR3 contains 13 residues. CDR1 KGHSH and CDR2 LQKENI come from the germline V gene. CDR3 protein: CASSPEGEHGYTF. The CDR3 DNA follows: TGTGCCAGCTCACCGGAAGGGGAACACGGCTACACCTTC.

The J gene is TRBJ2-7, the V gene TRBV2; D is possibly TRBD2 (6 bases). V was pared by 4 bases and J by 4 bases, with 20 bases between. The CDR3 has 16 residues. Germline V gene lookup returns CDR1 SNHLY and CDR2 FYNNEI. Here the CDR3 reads CASSVGGSDFGYEQYF. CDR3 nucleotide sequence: TGTGCCAGCAGTGTAGGAGGGTCTGACTTCGGATACGAGCAGTACTTC.

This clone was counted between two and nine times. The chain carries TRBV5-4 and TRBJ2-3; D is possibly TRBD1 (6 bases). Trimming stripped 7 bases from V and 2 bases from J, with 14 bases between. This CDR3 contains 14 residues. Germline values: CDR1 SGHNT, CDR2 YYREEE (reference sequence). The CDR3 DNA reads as TGTGCCAGCGTGAAGGACAGAGCCACAGATACGCAGTATTTT. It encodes CASVKDRATDTQYF.

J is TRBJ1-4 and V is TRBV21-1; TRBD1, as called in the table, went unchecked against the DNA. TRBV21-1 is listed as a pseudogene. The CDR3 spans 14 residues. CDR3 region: CASSSRQGDEKLFF. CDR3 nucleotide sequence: TGTGCCAGCAGCAGCCGACAGGGCGACGAAAAACTGTTTTTT.

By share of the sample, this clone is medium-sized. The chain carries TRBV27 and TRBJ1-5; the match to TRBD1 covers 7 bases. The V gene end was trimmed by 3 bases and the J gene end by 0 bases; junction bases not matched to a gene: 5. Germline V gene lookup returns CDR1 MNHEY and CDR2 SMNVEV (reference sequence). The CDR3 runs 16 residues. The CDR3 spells CASSLSGQNSNQPQHF. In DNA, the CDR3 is TGTGCCAGCAGTTTGTCGGGACAGAATAGCAATCAGCCCCAGCATTTT.

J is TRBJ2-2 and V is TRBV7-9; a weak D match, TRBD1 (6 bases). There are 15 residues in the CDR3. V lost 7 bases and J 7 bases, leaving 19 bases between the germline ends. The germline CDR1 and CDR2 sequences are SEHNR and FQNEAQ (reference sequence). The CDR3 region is CASTTYGGAGGELFF. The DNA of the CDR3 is TGTGCCAGCACCACCTATGGGGGCGCGGGCGGGGAGCTGTTTTTT.

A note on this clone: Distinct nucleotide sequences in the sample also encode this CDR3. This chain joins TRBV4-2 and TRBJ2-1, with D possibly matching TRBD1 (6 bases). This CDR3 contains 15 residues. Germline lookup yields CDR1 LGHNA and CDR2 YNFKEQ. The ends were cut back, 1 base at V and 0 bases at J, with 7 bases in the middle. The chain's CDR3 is CASSQVGGSYNEQFF. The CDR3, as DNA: TGTGCCAGCAGCCAAGTAGGGGGCTCCTACAATGAGCAGTTCTTC.

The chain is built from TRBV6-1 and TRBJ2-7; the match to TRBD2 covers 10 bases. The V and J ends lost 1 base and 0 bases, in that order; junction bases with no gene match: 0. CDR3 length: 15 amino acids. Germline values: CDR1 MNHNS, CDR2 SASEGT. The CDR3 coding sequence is TGTGCCAGCAGTGAAGTAGCGGGGGGCTCCTACGAGCAGTACTTC. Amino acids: CASSEVAGGSYEQYF.

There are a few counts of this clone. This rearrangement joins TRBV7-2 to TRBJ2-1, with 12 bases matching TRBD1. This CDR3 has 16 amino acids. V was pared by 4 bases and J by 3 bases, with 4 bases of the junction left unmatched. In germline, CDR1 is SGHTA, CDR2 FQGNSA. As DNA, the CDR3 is TGTGCCAGCAGCTCCCGGGACAGGGGGCTCTACAATGAGCAGTTCTTC. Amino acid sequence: CASSSRDRGLYNEQFF.

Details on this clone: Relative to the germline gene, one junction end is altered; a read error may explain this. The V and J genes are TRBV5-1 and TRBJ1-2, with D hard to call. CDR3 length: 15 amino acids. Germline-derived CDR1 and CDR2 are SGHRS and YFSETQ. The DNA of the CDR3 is TGTGCCAGCAGCTTAGATACAGAATTTTCCTATGGCTACACCTTC. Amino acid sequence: CASSLDTEFSYGYTF. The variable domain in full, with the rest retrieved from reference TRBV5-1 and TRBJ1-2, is KAGVTQTPRYLIKTRGQQVTLSCSPISGHRSVSWYQQTPGQGLQFLFEYFSETQRNKGNFPGRFSGRQFSNSRSEMNVSTLELGDSALYLCASSLDTEFSYGYTFGSGTRLTVV.

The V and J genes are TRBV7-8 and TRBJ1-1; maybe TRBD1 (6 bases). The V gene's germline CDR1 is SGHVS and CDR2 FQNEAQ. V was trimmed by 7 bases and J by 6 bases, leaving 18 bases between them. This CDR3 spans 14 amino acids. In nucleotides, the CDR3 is TGTGCCAGCACCCAAGGGGGGGGAAGATCTGAAGCTTTCTTT. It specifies CASTQGGGRSEAFF.

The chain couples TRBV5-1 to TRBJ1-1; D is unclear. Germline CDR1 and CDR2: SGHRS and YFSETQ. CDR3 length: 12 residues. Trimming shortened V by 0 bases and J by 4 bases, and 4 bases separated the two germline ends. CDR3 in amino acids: CASSLDSTEAFF. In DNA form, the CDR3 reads TGCGCCAGCAGCTTGGACAGCACTGAAGCTTTCTTT.

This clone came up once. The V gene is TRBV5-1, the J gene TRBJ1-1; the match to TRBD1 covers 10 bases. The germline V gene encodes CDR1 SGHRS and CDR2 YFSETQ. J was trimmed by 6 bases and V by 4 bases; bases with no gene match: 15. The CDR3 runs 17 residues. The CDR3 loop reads CASSQTGGTSRNAEAFF. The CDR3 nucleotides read TGCGCCAGCAGCCAGACAGGGGGCACCTCCAGAAACGCTGAAGCTTTCTTT.